This T cell receptor beta chain derives from a study of regulatory T cells in long-lasting Graves disease. CDR3-region Arm-PCR and iRepertoire HTBI primers produced the TCR beta libraries. TCRdb reprocessed the multiplex PCR reads via MiXCR and lists one record per CDR3 protein. Seen here are about 200,000 distinct CDR3 sequences, approximately 18% observed once, and the top ten hold over 9.5%. Stated time point: newly diagnosed GD, antithyroid drugs for less than 3 months. Preparation of the TCR library used RNA extracted from PBMCs. This clonotype was seen ten or more times. Germline V gives CDR1 SGHAT, CDR2 FQNNGV. J was trimmed by 5 bases and V by 4 bases; bases with no gene match: 8. The CDR3 is made up of 15 amino acids. The data were also submitted as part of a second study, on T cells in Graves' hyperthyroidism and ophthalmopathy.

The origin of this receptor is a woman between 25 and 40 years old with Graves disease. The J gene is TRBJ2-7, the V gene TRBV11-2; 10 bases are a match to TRBD1. Source: peripheral blood mononuclear cells (PBMCs), taken at new diagnosis, from a patient treated with antithyroid drugs. The CDR3 sequence: CASSSRTGGVHEQYF. The DNA of the CDR3 is TGTGCCAGCAGCTCCCGGACAGGGGGAGTACACGAGCAGTACTTC.